The following is a TCR beta chain sequence with its context. With 60 Vbeta and 13 Jbeta primers, the PCR was carried out. Only in-frame clones appear in the TCRdb table, and some are missing; sequencing was by immunoSEQ multiplex PCR. The table shows approximately 150,000 clones, with approximately 80% occurring only once. With V trimmed by 1 base and J by 0 bases, 11 bases remained unmatched. The germline V gene has CDR1 GTSNPN and CDR2 SVGIG (reference sequence). CDR3 length: 19 residues. This entry is derived from a study of cytomegalovirus exposure and HLA in healthy donors. The rearrangement uses TRBV30 and TRBJ2-7; 14 nucleotides align to TRBD2. The TCR originated in a woman between 40 and 50 years old in good health and CMV-seropositive. The sample comprised PBMCs. CDR3: CAWSGSSGTSGRGSYEQYF. CDR3 coding DNA: TGTGCCTGGAGTGGGAGCTCCGGGACTAGCGGGAGAGGCTCCTACGAGCAGTACTTC.